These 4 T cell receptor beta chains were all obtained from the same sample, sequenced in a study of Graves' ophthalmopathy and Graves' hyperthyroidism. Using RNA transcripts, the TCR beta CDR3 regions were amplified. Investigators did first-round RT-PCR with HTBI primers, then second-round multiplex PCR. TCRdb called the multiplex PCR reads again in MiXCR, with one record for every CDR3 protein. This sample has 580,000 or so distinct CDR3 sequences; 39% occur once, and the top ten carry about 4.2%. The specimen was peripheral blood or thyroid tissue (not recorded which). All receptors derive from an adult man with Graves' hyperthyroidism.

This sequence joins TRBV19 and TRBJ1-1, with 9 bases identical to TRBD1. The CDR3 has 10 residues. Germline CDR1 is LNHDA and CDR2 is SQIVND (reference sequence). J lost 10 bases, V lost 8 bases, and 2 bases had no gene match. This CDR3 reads CASGTGRAFF. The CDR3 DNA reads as TGTGCCAGTGGGACAGGGAGAGCTTTCTTT.

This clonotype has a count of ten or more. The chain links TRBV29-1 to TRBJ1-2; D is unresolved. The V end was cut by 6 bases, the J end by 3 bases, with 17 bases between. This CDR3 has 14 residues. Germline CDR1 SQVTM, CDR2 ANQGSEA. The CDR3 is CSVAGRRLDYGYTF. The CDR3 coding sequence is TGCAGCGTCGCTGGACGGAGGCTTGACTATGGCTACACCTTC.

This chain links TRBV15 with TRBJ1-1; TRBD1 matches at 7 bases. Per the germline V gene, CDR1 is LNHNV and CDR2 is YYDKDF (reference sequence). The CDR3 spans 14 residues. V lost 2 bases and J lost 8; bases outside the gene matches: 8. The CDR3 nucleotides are TGTGCCACCAGCAGACGACAGGGTGGGAGCGAAGCTTTCTTT. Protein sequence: CATSRRQGGSEAFF.

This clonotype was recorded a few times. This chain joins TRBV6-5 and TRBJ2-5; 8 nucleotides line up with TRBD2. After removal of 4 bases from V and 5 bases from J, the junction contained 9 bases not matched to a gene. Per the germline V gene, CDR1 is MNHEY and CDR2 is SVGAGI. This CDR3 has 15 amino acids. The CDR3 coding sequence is TGTGCCAGCAGTTTGGGAGCGGGAGTGAGGGAGACCCAGTACTTC. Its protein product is CASSLGAGVRETQYF.